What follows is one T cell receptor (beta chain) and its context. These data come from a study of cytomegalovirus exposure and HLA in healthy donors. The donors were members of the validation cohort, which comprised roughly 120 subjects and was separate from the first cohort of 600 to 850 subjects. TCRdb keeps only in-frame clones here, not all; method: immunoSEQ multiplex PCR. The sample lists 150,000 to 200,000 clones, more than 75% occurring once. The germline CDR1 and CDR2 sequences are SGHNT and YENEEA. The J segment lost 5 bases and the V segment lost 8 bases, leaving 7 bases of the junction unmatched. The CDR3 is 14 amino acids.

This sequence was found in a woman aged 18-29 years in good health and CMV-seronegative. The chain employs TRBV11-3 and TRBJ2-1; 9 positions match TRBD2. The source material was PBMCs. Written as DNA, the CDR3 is TGTGCCAGCGCACGGCGGGAGGGCCACAATGAGCAGTTCTTC. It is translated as CASARREGHNEQFF.